Listed below are T cell receptor beta chains from one sample, sequenced in a study of T cells after posttransplantation cyclophosphamide. Using immunoSEQ multiplex PCR, the repertoire was profiled, and TCRdb retains in-frame clones only, with some absent. This table holds some 66,000 clones, 93% found once. Specimen: PBMCs. The receptor source for this set is a young woman in good health and a related stem cell transplant donor. The CDR3 runs from the conserved cysteine through the conserved F or W. D genes are given only for firm matches. Rows give clone size only sometimes, using once, few, many, or a class for an expanded clone.

v_gene	j_gene	abundance	d_gene	CDR3aa	CDR3nt
TRBV18	TRBJ1-5	.	.	CASSPGHGNQPQHF	TGTGCCAGCTCACCAGGGCATGGCAATCAGCCCCAGCATTTT
TRBV18	TRBJ2-7	once	.	CASSASHEQYF	TGTGCCAGCTCGGCATCCCACGAGCAGTACTTC
TRBV7-9	TRBJ1-6	.	TRBD1	CASSSGTGVRILHF	TGTGCCAGCAGCTCCGGGACAGGGGTTCGGATCCTCCACTTT
TRBV28	TRBJ2-7	.	.	CASRFRPRGGFNEQYF	TGTGCCAGTAGATTTCGACCCAGGGGGGGTTTTAACGAGCAGTACTTC
TRBV4-1	TRBJ2-5	once	TRBD2	CASSQEKRGAGETQYF	TGCGCCAGCAGCCAGGAAAAGCGGGGGGCCGGAGAGACCCAGTACTTC
TRBV6-5	TRBJ1-2	few	.	CASSSDGQAGGYTF	TGTGCCAGCAGTTCGGACGGGCAAGCAGGTGGCTACACCTTC
TRBV6-5	TRBJ1-1	.	TRBD1	CASNPIGGGAFF	TGTGCCAGCAACCCAATAGGGGGCGGAGCTTTCTTT
TRBV15	TRBJ1-3	.	.	CATSRMAGASSGNTIYF	TGTGCCACCAGCAGGATGGCAGGGGCTTCCTCTGGAAACACCATATATTTT
TRBV5-1	TRBJ2-5	once	TRBD2	CASSTSGAGGETQYF	TGCGCCAGCAGCACTAGCGGGGCCGGGGGAGAGACCCAGTACTTC
TRBV6-4	TRBJ1-2	.	.	CASSATRDANYGYTF	TGTGCCAGCAGCGCCACCAGGGATGCTAACTATGGCTACACCTTC
TRBV7-2	TRBJ2-5	.	.	CASSLRSGVLPTSAQYF	TGTGCCAGCAGCTTAAGGTCGGGGGTTCTCCCCACAAGCGCCCAGTACTTC
TRBV20-1	TRBJ1-1	.	TRBD1	CSVGGQVEAFF	TGCAGTGTCGGAGGACAGGTTGAAGCTTTCTTT
TRBV10-1	TRBJ1-1	.	.	CASSETDRMNTEAFF	TGCGCCAGCAGTGAGACTGACAGAATGAACACTGAAGCTTTCTTT
TRBV4-3	TRBJ2-7	.	TRBD1	CASSQGTGTYEQYF	TGCGCCAGCAGCCAAGGGACAGGGACCTACGAGCAGTACTTC
TRBV6-1	TRBJ1-1	.	.	CASSEERRTEAFF	TGTGCCAGCAGTGAAGAACGGAGGACTGAAGCTTTCTTT
TRBV5-4	TRBJ2-1	.	TRBD1	CASRSGGGNEQFF	TGTGCCAGCAGGTCAGGGGGCGGCAATGAGCAGTTCTTC
TRBV30	TRBJ2-7	.	.	CAWRPVRAGIHEQYF	TGTGCCTGGCGACCGGTTAGGGCGGGGATCCACGAGCAGTACTTC
TRBV9	TRBJ2-1	.	TRBD1	CASSAGQINEQFF	TGTGCCAGCAGCGCGGGACAGATTAATGAGCAGTTCTTC
TRBV5-6	TRBJ2-1	.	.	CASSFVDEQFF	TGTGCCAGCAGCTTTGTGGATGAGCAGTTCTTC
TRBV5-1	TRBJ1-4	.	TRBD1	CASSWGQGRDEKLFF	TGCGCCAGCAGCTGGGGACAGGGTCGGGATGAAAAACTGTTTTTT
TRBV30	TRBJ1-2	.	.	CAWSPLLGYTF	TGTGCCTGGAGTCCTTTATTGGGCTACACCTTC
TRBV19	TRBJ2-7	.	.	CATKQGIHEQYF	TGTGCCACCAAACAGGGTATCCACGAGCAGTACTTC
TRBV7-9	TRBJ1-5	few	TRBD1	CASSLVGTADQPQHF	TGTGCCAGCAGCTTAGTCGGGACAGCTGATCAGCCCCAGCATTTT
TRBV6-1	TRBJ1-3	.	.	CASSEIGMTTIYF	TGTGCCAGCAGTGAAATAGGTATGACGACCATATATTTT
TRBV29-1	TRBJ2-1	.	TRBD1	CSADEQGIPYNEQFF	TGCAGCGCTGACGAACAGGGGATCCCCTACAATGAGCAGTTCTTC
TRBV11-3	TRBJ2-1	.	.	CASSLDGGFGEQFF	TGTGCCAGCAGCTTAGATGGGGGGTTCGGTGAGCAGTTCTTC
TRBV6-4	TRBJ2-3	.	.	CASSDSGLALEDTQYF	TGTGCCAGCAGTGACTCCGGCCTAGCCTTAGAAGATACGCAGTATTTT
TRBV19	TRBJ1-1	.	.	CASSWTENTEAFF	TGTGCCAGTAGTTGGACAGAGAACACTGAAGCTTTCTTT
TRBV5-5	TRBJ2-7	.	.	CASSLDRHSYEQYF	TGTGCCAGCAGCTTGGACAGACACTCCTACGAGCAGTACTTC
TRBV7-3	TRBJ2-1	.	.	CASSLGQGEFDEQFF	TGTGCCAGCAGCTTAGGGCAGGGAGAATTCGATGAGCAGTTCTTC
TRBV29-1	TRBJ1-5	.	.	CSVGGGEQPQHF	TGCAGCGTTGGGGGCGGGGAACAGCCCCAGCATTTT
TRBV7-2	TRBJ2-3	.	TRBD2	CASSLVASGGGTDTQYF	TGTGCCAGCAGCTTAGTGGCTAGCGGGGGGGGCACAGATACGCAGTATTTT
TRBV5-4	TRBJ2-7	.	.	CASRESGSYEQYF	TGTGCCAGCAGAGAGTCAGGGTCCTACGAGCAGTACTTC
TRBV11-3	TRBJ1-1	.	.	CASSLSKGNTEAFF	TGTGCCAGCAGCTTATCCAAGGGGAACACTGAAGCTTTCTTT
TRBV18	TRBJ1-1	.	TRBD1	CASSPGTGGRNTEAFF	TGTGCCAGCTCACCCGGGACAGGGGGCCGGAACACTGAAGCTTTCTTT
TRBV7-3	TRBJ2-5	.	TRBD2	CASSLSGLAEETQYF	TGTGCCAGCAGCCTGTCGGGACTAGCGGAAGAGACCCAGTACTTC
TRBV27	TRBJ2-3	once	.	CASTEDRARGVDTQYF	TGTGCCAGCACCGAGGACAGGGCCCGGGGGGTGGATACGCAGTATTTT
TRBV5-1	TRBJ2-5	.	.	CASSLDGGKQETQYF	TGCGCCAGCAGCTTGGATGGGGGTAAACAAGAGACCCAGTACTTC
TRBV18	TRBJ1-3	.	.	CASSPTPPSRSGNTIYF	TGTGCCAGCTCACCGACTCCCCCGTCCCGATCTGGAAACACCATATATTTT
TRBV6-5	TRBJ1-1	.	.	CASMRPNTEAFF	TGTGCCAGCATGCGCCCGAACACTGAAGCTTTCTTT
TRBV28	TRBJ1-1	.	.	CASSPLPQGLNTEAFF	TGTGCCAGCAGTCCCCTCCCCCAGGGCCTGAACACTGAAGCTTTCTTT
TRBV6-5	TRBJ2-1	.	TRBD2	CASSLAGGSSYNEQFF	TGTGCCAGCAGTTTGGCGGGGGGCAGCTCCTACAATGAGCAGTTCTTC
TRBV29-1	TRBJ1-2	.	TRBD1	CSVDRGGYGYTF	TGCAGCGTCGACAGGGGGGGCTATGGCTACACCTTC
TRBV10-2	TRBJ2-5	.	.	CASRTQGSTQYF	TGCGCCAGCAGGACTCAGGGTTCGACCCAGTACTTC
TRBV28	TRBJ2-5	.	TRBD2	CASRPTSGVETQYF	TGTGCCAGCAGGCCCACTAGCGGGGTGGAGACCCAGTACTTC
TRBV5-1	TRBJ2-1	.	TRBD2	CASSLAPSGGFDNEQFF	TGCGCCAGCAGCTTGGCCCCTAGCGGGGGATTCGACAATGAGCAGTTCTTC
TRBV5-4	TRBJ1-6	.	TRBD1	CASTLKGGDSPLHF	TGTGCCAGCACCTTAAAAGGGGGCGATTCACCCCTCCACTTT
TRBV27	TRBJ1-6	.	.	CASRIGGSYNSPLHF	TGTGCCAGCCGTATAGGGGGCTCCTATAATTCACCCCTCCACTTT
TRBV2	TRBJ1-1	.	.	CASSEEYTEAFF	TGTGCCAGCAGTGAAGAGTACACTGAAGCTTTCTTT
TRBV7-3	TRBJ2-3	.	TRBD2	CASSPVGTSGGVRGTDTQYF	TGTGCCAGCAGCCCGGTGGGGACTAGCGGGGGGGTCAGGGGCACAGATACGCAGTATTTT
TRBV7-9	TRBJ2-3	.	TRBD1	CASSPRETGFADTQYF	TGTGCCAGCAGCCCCCGCGAGACAGGGTTTGCAGATACGCAGTATTTT
TRBV30	TRBJ2-5	once	TRBD2	CAWSLMVAGGQETQYF	TGTGCCTGGAGTTTGATGGTAGCGGGGGGGCAAGAGACCCAGTACTTC
TRBV7-9	TRBJ1-4	.	.	CASRPTGNDEKLFF	TGTGCCAGCCGCCCGACGGGGAACGATGAAAAACTGTTTTTT
TRBV7-2	TRBJ1-1	.	.	CASKISGNTEAFF	TGTGCCAGCAAAATTTCAGGGAACACTGAAGCTTTCTTT
TRBV27	TRBJ1-5	.	TRBD1	CASSFGTDSNQPQHF	TGTGCCAGCAGTTTTGGGACAGATAGCAATCAGCCCCAGCATTTT
TRBV4-1	TRBJ2-1	.	.	CASSDWRGVSYNEQFF	TGCGCCAGCAGCGATTGGAGGGGGGTCTCCTACAATGAGCAGTTCTTC
TRBV7-9	TRBJ2-3	.	.	CASSTPGVRGKGF	TGTGCCAGCAGCACACCGGGGGTCAGGGGGAAAGGTTTT